These T cell receptor beta chains were read from a single sample in a study of graft-versus-host responses after intestinal transplantation. For these TCRs, the target antigens are not known. Profiling relied on immunoSEQ multiplex PCR, and the TCRdb table lists in-frame clones only, not all of them. The data hold 100,000 or so clones, with around nine tenths observed a single time. The sequencing used unstimulated CD4+ T cells sorted from spleen or lymph node cells, collected before intestinal transplant. All receptors come from a human donor who received an intestinal transplant. Each CDR3 is given with its conserved first and last residue. A D gene is named only where the DNA matches it firmly. Where a row states a size, it is once, few, many or the class of an expanded clone; other rows omit it.

TRBV28	TRBJ1-5	-	-	TGTGCCAGCAAGACAGGCGCTTTTCAGCCCCAGCATTTT	CASKTGAFQPQHF
TRBV6-1	TRBJ1-5	-	TRBD1	TGTGCCAGCAGTCTGGACAGGGTGAGCAATCAGCCCCAGCATTTT	CASSLDRVSNQPQHF
TRBV6-5	TRBJ1-2	-	TRBD1	TGTGCCACCAACAGGGGGCTCCTCTTCTATGGCTACACCTTC	CATNRGLLFYGYTF
TRBV6-1	TRBJ2-5	-	TRBD1	TGTGCCAGCAGGCCCAGGGGGTACTCCGGGGAGACCCAGTACTTC	CASRPRGYSGETQYF
TRBV9	TRBJ2-3	-	TRBD2	TGTGCCAGCAGCGTACTTAGACTAGCGCGGGACACAGATACGCAGTATTTT	CASSVLRLARDTDTQYF
TRBV10-2	TRBJ2-5	-	TRBD2	TGCGCCAGCAGTTGGACTAGCGGGGAGGAGACCCAGTACTTC	CASSWTSGEETQYF
TRBV6-1	TRBJ1-2	-	-	TGTGCCAGCAGTGAAGCGTCAGGGCATGGCTACACCTTC	CASSEASGHGYTF
TRBV10-2	TRBJ2-1	-	TRBD2	TGCGCCAGCAGTGAGTGGACTAGCGGGAGCTACAATGAGCAGTTCTTC	CASSEWTSGSYNEQFF
TRBV6-5	TRBJ1-1	-	-	TGTGCCAGCAGTTATGGGCCACCCAACACTGAAGCTTTCTTT	CASSYGPPNTEAFF
TRBV6-5	TRBJ2-4	-	TRBD1	TGTGCCAGCAGGGACAGGTTGAACATTCAGTACTTC	CASRDRLNIQYF
TRBV5-1	TRBJ1-1	-	TRBD1	TGCGCCAGCAGACAGGGGGCGGTTAACACTGAAGCTTTCTTT	CASRQGAVNTEAFF
TRBV27	TRBJ2-3	-	-	TGTGCCAACGGGACACGACCTAGCACAGATACGCAGTATTTT	CANGTRPSTDTQYF
TRBV28	TRBJ1-2	once	-	TGTGCCAGCTCTGAAACGGGGGCTAACTATGGCTACACCTTC	CASSETGANYGYTF
TRBV10-2	TRBJ2-5	-	TRBD1	TGCGCCAGCAGTGTGGGACAGGCTAAGGAGACCCAGTACTTC	CASSVGQAKETQYF
TRBV10-3	TRBJ1-1	few	-	TGTGCCATCAGTACTGGGACACCCAACATGAACACTGAAGCTTTCTTT	CAISTGTPNMNTEAFF
TRBV5-4	TRBJ2-7	-	TRBD1	TGTGCCAGCAGCCGTGGACAGGGTCGGGACGAGCAGTACTTC	CASSRGQGRDEQYF
TRBV14	TRBJ2-5	-	-	TGTGCCAGCAGCCAAGATGCGTGGGGAGCGAAGACCCAGTACTTC	CASSQDAWGAKTQYF
TRBV30	TRBJ2-3	-	TRBD1	TGTGCCTGGAGTCTGGACAGGCTCCGAAGTACAGATACGCAGTATTTT	CAWSLDRLRSTDTQYF
TRBV27	TRBJ2-1	-	-	TGTGCCAGCAGTAAACTAACCTTCGGCTCCTACAATGAGCAGTTCTTC	CASSKLTFGSYNEQFF
TRBV9	TRBJ1-4	-	-	TGTGCCAGCAGCACCCCCGGAGGGCCGAATGAAAAACTGTTTTTT	CASSTPGGPNEKLFF
TRBV27	TRBJ2-7	-	-	TGTGCCAGCAGTTTAGGAGGGTACGAGCAGTACTTC	CASSLGGYEQYF
TRBV6-5	TRBJ1-2	-	-	TGTGCCAGCAGACCCCCGACAGGTCCCCTGGGCTACACCTTC	CASRPPTGPLGYTF
TRBV5-5	TRBJ1-5	-	-	TGTGCCAGCAGCTTGGTACCCCCGGGACAAAATCAGCCCCAGCATTTT	CASSLVPPGQNQPQHF
TRBV15	TRBJ2-2	-	TRBD2	TGTGCCACCAGCATGTTGGAGAGCGGGGTGAACACCGGGGAGCTGTTTTTT	CATSMLESGVNTGELFF
TRBV10-2	TRBJ1-1	-	TRBD1	TGCGCCAGCAGTGTAACGGGACAGTTTGAAGCTTTCTTT	CASSVTGQFEAFF
TRBV10-2	TRBJ1-6	-	-	TGCGCCAGCTGGGGGGTCTCCTATAATTCACCCCTCCACTTT	CASWGVSYNSPLHF
TRBV19	TRBJ2-7	-	TRBD1	TGTGCCAGTAGTAGGGTCGCAGGGGGCACCTACGAGCAGTACTTC	CASSRVAGGTYEQYF
TRBV5-1	TRBJ2-3	-	-	TGCGCCAGCAGCTTGGCCGCAGACACAGATACGCAGTATTTT	CASSLAADTDTQYF
TRBV11-3	TRBJ1-1	-	-	TGTGCCAGCAGCTTAGTGGGGCAGCTGAACACTGAAGCTTTCTTT	CASSLVGQLNTEAFF
TRBV7-8	TRBJ2-1	once	-	TGTGCCAGCAACTCGTTAGGGGGGGGCCAGAATGAGCAGTTCTTC	CASNSLGGGQNEQFF
TRBV6-7	TRBJ2-1	-	TRBD2	TGTGCCAGCACTGTCGTGCCTCGACTAGCGGGAGGGTGCACCTACAATGAGCAGTTCTTC	CASTVVPRLAGGCTYNEQFF
TRBV4-1	TRBJ2-1	-	TRBD2	TGCGCCAGCAGCCAAGCAAGGGGGACTAGCGGGACCAATGAGCAGTTCTTC	CASSQARGTSGTNEQFF
TRBV5-8	TRBJ2-5	few	TRBD2	TGTGCCAGCAGCTTGCTCTCTAGCGGGTGGGAGACCCAGTACTTC	CASSLLSSGWETQYF
TRBV25-1	TRBJ2-3	-	TRBD2	TGTGCCAGCCGACTAGCGGGAGGAAGCACAGATACGCAGTATTTT	CASRLAGGSTDTQYF
TRBV4-1	TRBJ1-2	-	TRBD1	TGCGCCAGCAGCCAAACACAGGGGGCGTTTGACTATGGCTACACCTTC	CASSQTQGAFDYGYTF
TRBV7-9	TRBJ2-2	-	-	TGTGCCGCACCTTCCGGAGGCGGGGAGCTGTTTTTT	CAAPSGGGELFF
TRBV7-9	TRBJ2-1	-	TRBD2	TGTGCCAGCAGCTTAGAGATCGGGCGGGGGGACTCCTACAATGAGCAGTTCTTC	CASSLEIGRGDSYNEQFF
TRBV6-1	TRBJ1-2	once	-	TGTGCCAGCACGACAGGTCCCTATGGCTACACCTTC	CASTTGPYGYTF
TRBV27	TRBJ1-2	-	TRBD1	TGTGCCAGCAGTTCGGGACAGTTACATGGCTACACCTTC	CASSSGQLHGYTF
TRBV2	TRBJ2-5	-	-	TGTGCCAGCAGTGATGCCTGGAGTCAAGAGACCCAGTACTTC	CASSDAWSQETQYF
TRBV6-5	TRBJ1-1	-	-	TGTGCCAGCCGAAACAAACGTGTAACTGAAGCTTTCTTT	CASRNKRVTEAFF
TRBV5-1	TRBJ2-5	-	TRBD1	TGCGCCAGCAGCTTGGGTCAGGGGGAGGAGACCCAGTACTTC	CASSLGQGEETQYF
TRBV7-6	TRBJ1-3	few	TRBD1	TGTGCCAGCAGCTTAAACCCAGGGGGGCACTCTGGAAACACCATATATTTT	CASSLNPGGHSGNTIYF
TRBV19	TRBJ2-7	-	-	TGTGCCAGTAGTCCGGGCCGTGCGACAGGCTCCTACGAGCAGTACTTC	CASSPGRATGSYEQYF
TRBV28	TRBJ1-1	-	-	TGTGCCAGCAGTCCCCGCGCCACTGAAGCTTTCTTT	CASSPRATEAFF
TRBV4-3	TRBJ2-2	-	TRBD2	TGCGCCAGCAGCCACGGGACTAAGATGACCGGGGAGCTGTTTTTT	CASSHGTKMTGELFF
TRBV6-1	TRBJ1-5	once	-	TGTGCCAGCAGTGAAATTGGGGGGAATCAGCCCCAGCATTTT	CASSEIGGNQPQHF
TRBV5-1	TRBJ2-1	-	TRBD2	TGCGCCAGCATCTCGACTAGCAGCAATGAGCAGTTCTTC	CASISTSSNEQFF
TRBV6-1	TRBJ2-3	once	-	TGTGCCAGCAGGAACCGGGACTCCAAGGATACGCAGTATTTT	CASRNRDSKDTQYF
TRBV4-2	TRBJ2-7	-	-	TGTGCCAGCAGCCAAGTTTCCTCCTCGGGGTCCTACGAGCAGTACTTC	CASSQVSSSGSYEQYF